This T cell receptor beta chain was sequenced during a study of blood T cell repertoires in COVID-19. Study in general: Acute-phase and convalescent COVID-19 samples originated in the United States, Italy and Spain. The analysed material was cDNA or gDNA that came from T cells, B-cell-depleted T cells, or PBMCs.

Authors' methods: Reference gene primer amplification gave estimated nucleated cell counts. Clones were read by immunoSEQ multiplex PCR, and TCRdb kept only the in-frame ones, dropping some. The DNA was the basis for D and trimming; V, J and clone size are from that table. The table shows 30,000 to 40,000 clones, with 80% to 90% occurring only once. The J segment lost 5 bases and the V segment lost 5 bases, leaving 4 bases of the junction unmatched. The CDR3 contains 14 residues. Germline CDR1 is MNHEY and CDR2 is SMNVEV (reference sequence). The rearrangement uses TRBV27 and TRBJ2-1; 9 nucleotides align to TRBD2. This clonotype was sampled from a man in his fifties or sixties in a cohort sampled during active COVID-19. The material sequenced was peripheral blood. The CDR3 reads CASSQRGAHNEQFF. CDR3 DNA: TGTGCCAGCAGTCAGCGGGGGGCTCACAATGAGCAGTTCTTC.